The 30 T cell receptor beta chains below come from one sample, sequenced in a study of cytomegalovirus exposure and HLA in healthy donors. Both 60 Vbeta primers and 13 Jbeta primers went into the PCR. Clones were read by immunoSEQ multiplex PCR, and TCRdb kept only the in-frame ones, dropping some. There are 120,000 or so clones in the sample; around 86% occur only once, and 2% to 2.5% lies in the top ten. Sequencing was done on a sample of PBMCs. These receptors were obtained from a woman aged 40 to 55 in good health and CMV-seronegative.

As DNA, the CDR3 is TGTGCTAGTGGTTTGCACGCCAGGGCAGGTCAGCCCCAGCATTTT. It translates to CASGLHARAGQPQHF. The J gene is TRBJ1-5, the V gene TRBV12-5; perhaps TRBD1 as D (5 bases). This CDR3 region has 15 residues. The V gene's germline CDR1 is LGHNT and CDR2 FRNRAP. Trimming cost V 2 bases and J 6 bases, with 14 bases left between them.

CDR3 amino acids: CASSPWTGGYEQYF. The CDR3 region has the DNA TGTGCCAGCAGTCCCTGGACAGGGGGCTACGAGCAGTACTTC. This chain connects TRBV6-5 to TRBJ2-5; TRBD1 agrees at 10 bases. The end of the DNA is better explained by TRBJ2-7, so the J call may be wrong. The CDR3 loop spans 14 amino acids. CDR1 is MNHEY and CDR2 is SVGAGI in the germline V gene.

This clone has a handful of counts. The chain carries TRBV2 and TRBJ1-2; D call uncertain. Germline lookup yields CDR1 SNHLY and CDR2 FYNNEI. This CDR3 has 11 residues. Trimming cost V 7 bases and J 5 bases, with 8 bases left between them. The CDR3 reads CASNPDYGYTF. The CDR3 DNA reads as TGTGCCAGCAACCCAGATTATGGCTACACCTTC.

The chain employs TRBV9 and TRBJ1-3; possible D gene TRBD1, 6 bases. With 3 bases removed from V and 2 bases from J, the gap between germline ends came to 18 bases. The CDR3 sequence is 17 residues long. Germline CDR1 and CDR2: SGDLS and YYNGEE. CDR3 amino acids: CASSARLVQGPGNTIYF. CDR3 nucleotide sequence: TGTGCCAGCAGCGCCAGATTGGTACAGGGCCCTGGAAACACCATATATTTT.

The chain recombines TRBV10-1 with TRBJ1-4, with D perhaps matching TRBD1 (5 bases). Germline V gene lookup returns CDR1 WNHNN and CDR2 SYGVQD (reference sequence). The V end lost 11 bases, the J end lost 10 bases, and 29 bases lay between the germline ends. This CDR3 has 16 residues. The DNA for the CDR3 is TGCGCCGGCCCGGCGGCGACAGAAACTTATTGGGGAAAACTGTTTTTT. The encoded protein is CAGPAATETYWGKLFF.

The rearrangement joins TRBV19 to TRBJ2-1; 12 bases are shared with TRBD2. The ends lost 10 bases at V and 10 bases at J; junction bases unmatched: 14. Per the germline V gene, CDR1 is LNHDA and CDR2 is SQIVND (reference sequence). There are 15 residues in the CDR3. CDR3 amino acids: CATSVLAGGSSEQFF. CDR3 coding DNA: TGTGCCACGTCTGTACTAGCGGGGGGTTCCTCGGAGCAGTTCTTC.

In this sample, this clone turned up a few times. The chain recombines TRBV4-2 with TRBJ1-2; 9 nucleotides match TRBD1. The CDR3 sequence is 14 residues long. Trimming at V came to 3 bases and at J to 6 bases, leaving 5 bases not matched to a gene. The V gene's germline CDR1 is LGHNA and CDR2 YNFKEQ. The CDR3 sequence: CASSQDRGGDGYTF. CDR3 sequence (DNA): TGTGCCAGCAGCCAGGACAGGGGAGGTGATGGCTACACCTTC.

This chain connects TRBV19 to TRBJ2-7; the match to TRBD1 covers 9 bases. Unmatched junction bases numbered 12, after V lost 6 bases and J lost 6 bases. Per the germline V gene, CDR1 is LNHDA and CDR2 is SQIVND (reference sequence). The CDR3 contains 15 residues. CDR3 in DNA: TGTGCCAGTAGCCCCCTGGGACAGGGAGGGCTCGAGCAGTACTTC. This encodes CASSPLGQGGLEQYF.

The V call is TRBV18, the J call TRBJ2-1, with 10 bases fitting TRBD2. Germline CDR1 and CDR2: KGHSH and LQKENI. This CDR3 contains 15 residues. The junction had 7 bases not matched to a gene; V was cut back by 4 bases and J by 7 bases. In DNA form, the CDR3 reads TGTGCCAGCTCACGGACTAGCGGAGGGGGGAATGAGCAGTTCTTC. Residues: CASSRTSGGGNEQFF.

This chain joins TRBV7-2 and TRBJ2-1; D is perhaps TRBD2 (5 bases). Germline V gives CDR1 SGHTA, CDR2 FQGNSA. Trimming took 7 bases from V and 4 from J, leaving 14 bases between them. The length of the CDR3 is 14 residues. The CDR3, as DNA: TGTGCCAGCACCCCAAATCTAGCATACAATGAGCAGTTCTTC. It yields the protein CASTPNLAYNEQFF.

Of note for this clone: Relative to the germline gene, one junction end is altered; a read error may explain this. This CDR3 is also generated by other DNA sequences in the sample. This chain links TRBV9 with TRBJ2-5; 11 nucleotides match TRBD1. This CDR3 is built from 16 residues. Germline V lookup: CDR1 SGDLS, CDR2 YYNGEE. This CDR3 reads CASSVAGQGGQETQYF. The CDR3 bases are TGTGCTAGCAGCGTAGCGGGACAGGGGGGACAAGAGACCCAGTACTTC.

The chain is built from TRBV11-2 and TRBJ2-1, with 7 nucleotides matching TRBD2. V lost 1 base, J lost 6 bases, and 9 bases stayed unmatched. The CDR3 has 16 residues. Looked up from germline, CDR1 is SGHAT and CDR2 is FQNNGV. In DNA, the CDR3 is TGTGCCAGCAGCTTAGTGGGGGGGAGGGCCCCCAATGAGCAGTTCTTC. Encoded protein: CASSLVGGRAPNEQFF.

J is TRBJ2-1 and V is TRBV4-3, with 9 bases matching TRBD2. V gave up 0 bases and J gave up 2 bases; unmatched junction bases: 11. The germline V gene encodes CDR1 LGHNA and CDR2 YSLEER. This CDR3 is 19 amino acids long. The CDR3 bases are TGCGCCAGCAGCCAAGATGAGGATAGAGCGGGAGGCCCCTACAATGAGCAGTTCTTC. Its protein is CASSQDEDRAGGPYNEQFF.

As to this clone: The same CDR3 arises from other DNA sequences in this sample as well. V is TRBV7-2 and J is TRBJ2-7, with D maybe TRBD2 (5 bases). CDR1 and CDR2 from the germline V gene are SGHTA and FQGNSA. The CDR3 consists of 12 residues. The V gene lost 2 bases and the J gene lost 3 bases, with 5 bases spanning the gap. The CDR3 is CASSLSGYEQYF. DNA for the CDR3: TGTGCCAGCAGCTTAAGCGGCTACGAGCAGTACTTC.

Only one count was recorded for this clone. The J gene is TRBJ2-3, the V gene TRBV9; 9 nucleotides line up with TRBD2. The CDR3 is made up of 15 amino acids. J gave up 3 bases and V 5 bases, and 7 bases lay outside the gene matches. Germline CDR1 SGDLS, CDR2 YYNGEE. CDR3 residues: CASSLIAGVTDTQYF. The DNA of the CDR3 is TGTGCCAGCAGTTTAATAGCGGGAGTGACAGATACGCAGTATTTT.

The rearrangement links TRBV15 to TRBJ1-6, with D hard to call. CDR3 length: 14 amino acids. Germline lookup yields CDR1 LNHNV and CDR2 YYDKDF (reference sequence). The V gene lost 0 bases and the J gene lost 13 bases, with 13 bases spanning the gap. CDR3 nucleotide sequence: TGTGCCACCAGCAGAGATCCAGGTAGATGGCCCCTCCACTTT. Encoded protein: CATSRDPGRWPLHF.

This chain connects TRBV25-1 to TRBJ1-2; 7 positions match TRBD1. The CDR3 is 12 amino acids. With V trimmed by 10 bases and J by 4 bases, 6 bases remained unmatched. CDR1 is MGHDK and CDR2 is SYGVNS in the germline V gene. In DNA form, the CDR3 reads TGTGCCACCTTACAGGGGTTCTATGGCTACACCTTC. This translates into CATLQGFYGYTF.

The chain couples TRBV6-6 to TRBJ1-2; the D gene is possibly TRBD1 (5 bases). The CDR3 has 15 residues. Between the trimmed V and J ends, which lost 0 bases and 4 bases, there was a span of 12 bases. Germline lookup yields CDR1 MNHNY and CDR2 SVGAGI (reference sequence). The CDR3 DNA reads as TGTGCCAGCAGTTACTCGGGGGGTGACGCCTATGGCTACACCTTC. Protein: CASSYSGGDAYGYTF.

With respect to this clone: Its ends do not fully match the called genes, so a read error is possible. The CDR3 coding sequence is TGTTCCAGCAGCTTAGGCCGACAGTTAGATGGCTACACCTTC. It specifies CSSSLGRQLDGYTF. This chain joins TRBV7-9 and TRBJ1-2, with a weak D call TRBD1 (5 bases). This CDR3 is 14 amino acids long. Germline values: CDR1 SEHNR, CDR2 FQNEAQ (reference sequence).

The chain is built from TRBV7-6 and TRBJ2-7; possibly TRBD1 for D (5 bases). The CDR3 extends over 14 amino acids. Per the germline V gene, CDR1 is SGHVS and CDR2 is FNYEAQ. Trimming removed 2 bases at V and 0 bases at J, with 8 bases between. The CDR3 loop is CASSLRTGSYEQYF. The CDR3 bases are TGTGCCAGCAGCTTACGTACAGGCTCCTACGAGCAGTACTTC. The full variable domain, in which reference TRBV7-6 and TRBJ2-7 provide the parts outside the CDR3, is GAGVSQSPRYKVTKRGQDVALRCDPISGHVSLYWYRQALGQGPEFLTYFNYEAQQDKSGLPNDRFSAERPEGSISTLTIQRTEQRDSAMYRCASSLRTGSYEQYFGPGTRLTVT.

This clone was found once. This chain uses TRBV7-9 with TRBJ1-2; D call uncertain. V was shortened by 1 base and J by 4 bases, with 7 bases between the two germline ends. Germline V gives CDR1 SEHNR, CDR2 FQNEAQ (reference sequence). There are 13 residues in the CDR3. CDR3: CASSLGGSYGYTF. In DNA, the CDR3 is TGTGCCAGCAGCTTAGGCGGGAGCTATGGCTACACCTTC.

The gene calls are TRBV12-5 and TRBJ1-5; the D gene is possibly TRBD1 (5 bases). The V end lost 2 bases, the J end lost 6 bases, and 8 bases lay between the germline ends. This CDR3 spans 13 amino acids. Germline values: CDR1 LGHNT, CDR2 FRNRAP. The CDR3 DNA reads TGTGCTAGTGGTTTGCAGGGAGGTCAGCCCCAGCATTTT. Translating gives CASGLQGGQPQHF.

The chain has TRBV7-3 and TRBJ2-7, with D maybe TRBD2 (6 bases). Trimming pared 4 bases from V and 3 bases from J, leaving 28 bases between. Germline CDR1 reads SGHTA; CDR2 reads FQGTGA. The CDR3 loop spans 19 amino acids. Written as DNA, the CDR3 is TGTGCCAGCAGCTGGAGGGACGGGGTAAAAAAACCTGGGCGCTACGAGCAGTACTTC. Translation gives CASSWRDGVKKPGRYEQYF.

V gene TRBV11-2 combines with J gene TRBJ2-3; a weak D match, TRBD2 (5 bases). CDR1 SGHAT and CDR2 FQNNGV come from the germline V gene. CDR3 length: 15 residues. Between the trimmed V and J ends, which lost 0 bases and 0 bases, there was a span of 7 bases. The CDR3 protein is CASSLDDYSTDTQYF. The DNA of the CDR3 is TGTGCCAGCAGCTTAGATGACTATAGCACAGATACGCAGTATTTT.

This clone has just a few counts. The chain is built from TRBV5-1 and TRBJ2-7; 7 bases match TRBD1. This CDR3 region has 14 residues. Trimming removed 5 bases from V and 6 bases from J; junction bases left unmatched: 11. CDR1 and CDR2 (germline): SGHRS, YFSETQ. CDR3 region: CASRITGDRVEQYF. In nucleotides, the CDR3 is TGCGCCAGCAGAATCACAGGGGATCGGGTCGAGCAGTACTTC.

This clone occurred a few times. The chain joins TRBV30 to TRBJ1-1, with 8 bases identical to TRBD1. V lost 1 base and J lost 6; bases outside the gene matches: 7. The length of the CDR3 is 14 residues. CDR1 GTSNPN and CDR2 SVGIG come from the germline V gene (reference sequence). Here the CDR3 DNA reads TGTGCCTGGAGTGCCACGAACAGGGGGGCTGAAGCTTTCTTT. Its protein product is CAWSATNRGAEAFF. The variable domain in full, completed from reference TRBV30 and TRBJ1-1, reads SQTIHQWPATLVQPVGSPLSLECTVEGTSNPNLYWYRQAAGRGLQLLFYSVGIGQISSEVPQNLSASRPQDRQFILSSKKLLLSDSGFYLCAWSATNRGAEAFFGQGTRLTVV.

The V and J genes are TRBV6-5 and TRBJ2-3; D is uncertain. The CDR3 contains 14 residues. V was shortened by 2 bases and J by 0 bases, with 6 bases between the two germline ends. In germline, CDR1 is MNHEY, CDR2 SVGAGI. The CDR3 DNA is TGTGCCAGCAGTTACCCTGGCAGCACAGATACGCAGTATTTT. As protein: CASSYPGSTDTQYF.

V and J are TRBV10-3 and TRBJ2-7; D remains ambiguous. Deletions cut 3 bases from V and 2 bases from J, with 11 bases between. This CDR3 spans 14 amino acids. Germline CDR1 ENHRY, CDR2 SYGVKD. CDR3 protein: CAISDGRHPYEQYF. CDR3 sequence (DNA): TGTGCCATCAGTGATGGCAGACACCCCTACGAGCAGTACTTC.

This clone has only one observation. CDR3 loop: CASSLIGAGNEQFF. The DNA for the CDR3 is TGTGCCAGCAGCTTAATTGGGGCGGGGAATGAGCAGTTCTTC. The V call is TRBV7-3, the J call TRBJ2-1; tentatively, D is TRBD2 (6 bases). Germline V lookup: CDR1 SGHTA, CDR2 FQGTGA. Trimming removed 1 base from V and 7 bases from J, with 11 bases in between. CDR3 length equals 14 residues.

This clone has only one observation. The chain has TRBV14 and TRBJ1-3; a possible D gene is TRBD1 (6 bases). This CDR3 is 16 amino acids long. Deletions cut 4 bases from V and 4 bases from J, with 17 bases between. Germline CDR1 is SGHDN and CDR2 is FVKESK. CDR3: CASSPRTGLGGNTIYF. For the CDR3, the DNA is TGTGCCAGCAGCCCGCGTACAGGGCTGGGAGGAAACACCATATATTTT. The full variable domain, completed using reference TRBV14 and TRBJ1-3, is EAGVTQFPSHSVIEKGQTVTLRCDPISGHDNLYWYRRVMGKEIKFLLHFVKESKQDESGMPNNRFLAERTGGTYSTLKVQPAELEDSGVYFCASSPRTGLGGNTIYFGEGSWLTVV.